This T cell receptor beta chain was obtained from a study of control samples from healthy donors and cancer patients. Germline trimming cut 6 bases from V and 4 bases from J; bases unmatched to any gene: 7. The germline CDR1 and CDR2 sequences are SNHLY and FYNNEI. This CDR3 contains 14 residues. The method was immunoSEQ multiplex PCR; TCRdb's version includes in-frame clones alone and lacks a portion of them. Of about 410,000 clones listed, about nine tenths are singletons. This sequence originates from a man aged 40-49 years with head and neck cancer. What was sequenced was PBMCs. The genes are TRBV2 and TRBJ2-5; 8 bases are shared with TRBD2. The DNA for the CDR3 is TGTGCCAGCAGAACCGGGACTAGTCGAGAGACCCAGTACTTC. Residues: CASRTGTSRETQYF.